The clone carrying this T cell receptor (beta chain) is a singleton in its sample. Stated treatment: 15 to 20 received Ad26.COV2.S at low or high dose, single or two shots; about 5 received placebo; per-sample allocation not given. It was on day 63 after the first vaccine or placebo injection that samples were taken. This specimen belongs to a study of Ad26.COV2.S vaccination and SARS-CoV-2 variants. Sequenced by immunoSEQ multiplex PCR; TCRdb stores in-frame clones only, minus some. The top ten hold 6.4% of the sample, which has more than 300,000 clones, about 87% seen once. Germline CDR1 is SGHAT and CDR2 is FQDESV (reference sequence). This CDR3 is built from 12 residues. V was clipped by 5 bases and J by 10 bases, with 12 bases between them.

V and J are TRBV11-1 and TRBJ2-1; D unresolved. Sequencing used peripheral blood, obtained in a trial of Ad26.COV2.S vaccine versus placebo. The clonotype originates from a person between 18 and 59 years old who received the Ad26.COV2.S COVID-19 vaccine or a placebo. The CDR3 is CASSPTGWEQFF. In DNA form, the CDR3 reads TGTGCCAGCAGCCCAACGGGTTGGGAGCAGTTCTTC. Combining the CDR3 with reference TRBV11-1 and TRBJ2-1 gives the whole variable domain EAEVAQSPRYKITEKSQAVAFWCDPISGHATLYWYRQILGQGPELLVQFQDESVVDDSQLPKDRFSAERLKGVDSTLKIQPAELGDSAMYLCASSPTGWEQFFGPGTRLTVL.